This entry lists 11 T cell receptor beta chains sequenced from one sample in a study of vaccination and CD4 T cells after COVID-19. Treatment specified: approximately 9-day PBMC culture with coronavirus spike peptide pools or control peptides (ViraFEST assay). Sequencing of the DNA from cultured CD4+ T cells was carried out with the Oncomine TCR Beta short-read assay. Each CDR3 protein gets one entry after TCRdb re-called the PCR reads with MiXCR. Of about 13,000 distinct CDR3 sequences listed, 62% are singletons. No antigens are known for them. The source material was CD4+ T cells from blood, cultured in vitro. These receptors came from a human donor who had recovered from COVID-19.

A single count supports this clonotype. CDR3 sequence: CSARAFSGTSGRTAETQYF. The CDR3 DNA sequence: TGCAGTGCTAGAGCCTTTTCCGGGACTAGCGGGAGAACGGCAGAGACCCAGTACTTC. The chain has TRBV20-1 and TRBJ2-5; TRBD2 aligns across 14 bases. The trim removed 1 base at V and 4 bases at J, leaving 14 bases unmatched. The germline V gene has CDR1 DFQATT and CDR2 SNEGSKA (reference sequence). The CDR3 is 19 amino acids.

A single count supports this clonotype. The chain has TRBV18 and TRBJ2-5; TRBD1 is a possible D gene (5 bases). With 0 bases removed from V and 5 bases from J, the gap between germline ends came to 10 bases. The CDR3 spans 14 residues. Per the germline V gene, CDR1 is KGHSH and CDR2 is LQKENI. CDR3 DNA: TGTGCCAGCTCACCACCTTCAGGGCGCGAGACCCAGTACTTC. Translated: CASSPPSGRETQYF.

The CDR3 nucleotides read TGTGCCAGCAGCTCTAAGGCTAGACGGGACGTTGAGCAGTTCTTC. Encoded protein: CASSSKARRDVEQFF. The J gene is TRBJ2-1, the V gene TRBV7-9; D possibly uses TRBD1 or TRBD2 (5 bases each). The V gene lost 4 bases and the J gene lost 9 bases, with 19 bases spanning the gap. The germline gives CDR1 SEHNR, CDR2 FQNEAQ (reference sequence). The CDR3 has 15 amino acids. The full variable domain, rest sourced from reference TRBV7-9 and TRBJ2-1, is DTGVSQNPRHKITKRGQNVTFRCDPISEHNRLYWYRQTLGQGPEFLTYFQNEAQLEKSRLLSDRFSAERPKGSFSTLEIQRTEQGDSAMYLCASSSKARRDVEQFFGPGTRLTVL.

Within the sample, this clonotype is medium-sized. This chain connects TRBV6-1 to TRBJ1-6; D ambiguous. The CDR3 extends over 14 amino acids. V dropped 9 bases and J dropped 5 bases, with 14 bases sitting between them. Germline CDR1 is MNHNS and CDR2 is SASEGT. This CDR3 is CASNTAGNNSPLHF. For the CDR3, the DNA is TGTGCCAGTAATACCGCCGGGAATAATTCACCCCTCCACTTT.

This clonotype was observed a handful of times. The gene calls are TRBV3-1 and TRBJ2-6; D gene uncertain. V lost 4 bases, J lost 2 bases, and 18 bases lay in between. The CDR3 is 18 residues long. Germline CDR1 LGHDT, CDR2 YNNKEL (reference sequence). The chain's CDR3 is CASSRALLRGTGANVLTF. DNA for the CDR3: TGTGCCAGCAGCCGGGCCCTATTGAGAGGAACTGGGGCCAACGTCCTGACTTTC.

V gene TRBV6-1 combines with J gene TRBJ2-5, with a weak D call TRBD2 (5 bases). In germline, CDR1 is MNHNS, CDR2 SASEGT. Trimming removed 7 bases at V and 2 bases at J, with 20 bases between. This CDR3 comprises 16 residues. The CDR3 nucleotides are TGTGCCAGCACCGTACAGAGTCGGGATCGACAAGAGACCCAGTACTTC. This encodes CASTVQSRDRQETQYF.

The chain combines TRBV12-3 or TRBV12-4 with TRBJ2-5; 8 nucleotides align to TRBD2. CDR3 length: 17 amino acids. The V gene end was trimmed by 5 bases and the J gene end by 2 bases; junction bases not matched to a gene: 13. The CDR3 here is CASSPLTQAGAQETQYF. The CDR3 DNA reads as TGTGCCAGCAGTCCCCTAACCCAAGCGGGAGCGCAAGAGACCCAGTACTTC.

This chain connects TRBV7-8 to TRBJ2-6; 7 bases are shared with TRBD2. Per germline, CDR1 SGHVS and CDR2 FQNEAQ. This CDR3 spans 18 amino acids. J lost 2 bases, V lost 3 bases, and 10 bases had no gene match. CDR3 protein: CASSFKSGRRAGANVLTF. CDR3 coding DNA: TGTGCCAGCAGCTTTAAATCCGGGAGGAGGGCTGGGGCCAACGTCCTGACTTTC.

The chain uses TRBV20-1 and TRBJ2-5; the match to TRBD1 covers 8 bases. V lost 5 bases, J lost 4 bases, and 3 bases stayed unmatched. Germline CDR1 and CDR2: DFQATT and SNEGSKA (reference sequence). The CDR3 has 12 residues. CDR3 protein: CSAQTGGETQYF. The CDR3 nucleotides are TGCAGTGCTCAAACAGGGGGAGAGACCCAGTACTTC.

The genes are TRBV10-3 and TRBJ1-2; weak D call: TRBD1 (5 bases). The CDR3 contains 13 residues. In germline, CDR1 is ENHRY, CDR2 SYGVKD. The V end lost 1 base, the J end lost 8 bases, and 11 bases lay between the germline ends. The DNA of the CDR3 is TGTGCCATCAGTGAGTACGGACAAGAGGGCTACACCTTC. Protein: CAISEYGQEGYTF.

This chain links TRBV19 with TRBJ1-5, with a tentative D call TRBD1 (5 bases). The V end lost 4 bases, the J end lost 7 bases, and 11 bases lay between the germline ends. The CDR3 consists of 13 residues. Per the germline V gene, CDR1 is LNHDA and CDR2 is SQIVND (reference sequence). The CDR3 protein is CASSNTEGQPQHF. Here the CDR3 DNA reads TGTGCCAGTAGTAACACGGAGGGGCAGCCCCAGCATTTT.